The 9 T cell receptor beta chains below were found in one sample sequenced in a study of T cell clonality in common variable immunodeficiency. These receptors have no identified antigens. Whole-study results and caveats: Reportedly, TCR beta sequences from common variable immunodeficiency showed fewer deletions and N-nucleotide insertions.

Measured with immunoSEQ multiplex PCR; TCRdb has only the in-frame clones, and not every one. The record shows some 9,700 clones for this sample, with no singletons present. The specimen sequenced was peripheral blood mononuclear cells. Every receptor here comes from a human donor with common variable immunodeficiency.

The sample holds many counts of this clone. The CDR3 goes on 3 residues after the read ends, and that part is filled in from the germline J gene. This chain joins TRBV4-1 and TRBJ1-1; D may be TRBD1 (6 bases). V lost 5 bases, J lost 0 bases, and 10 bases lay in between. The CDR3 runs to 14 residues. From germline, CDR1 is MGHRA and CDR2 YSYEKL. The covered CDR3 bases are TGCGCCAGCAGCTCGAGACAGGTGAACACTGAA. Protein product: CASSSRQVNTE. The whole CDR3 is CASSSRQVNTEAFF.

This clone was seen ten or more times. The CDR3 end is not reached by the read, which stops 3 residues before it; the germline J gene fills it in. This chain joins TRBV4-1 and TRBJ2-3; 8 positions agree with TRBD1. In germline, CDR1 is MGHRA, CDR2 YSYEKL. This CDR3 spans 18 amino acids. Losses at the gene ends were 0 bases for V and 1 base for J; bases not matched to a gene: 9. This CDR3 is CASSQDLWTGSGTDTQYF. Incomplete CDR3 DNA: TGCGCCAGCAGCCAAGATTTGTGGACAGGGTCAGGCACAGATACG.

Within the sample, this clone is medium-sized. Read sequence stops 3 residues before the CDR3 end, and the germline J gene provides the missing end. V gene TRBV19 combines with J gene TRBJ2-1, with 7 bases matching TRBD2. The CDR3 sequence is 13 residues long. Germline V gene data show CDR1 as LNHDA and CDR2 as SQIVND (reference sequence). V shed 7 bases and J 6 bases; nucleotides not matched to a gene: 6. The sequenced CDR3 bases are TGTGCCAGTACCCTCCGGGGGGTCAATGAG. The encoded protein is CASTLRGVNE. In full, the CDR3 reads CASTLRGVNEQFF. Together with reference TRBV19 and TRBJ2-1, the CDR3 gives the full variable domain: DGGITQSPKYLFRKEGQNVTLSCEQNLNHDAMYWYRQDPGQGLRLIYYSQIVNDFQKGDIAEGYSVSREKKESFPLTVTSAQKNPTAFYLCASTLRGVNEQFFGPGTRLTVL.

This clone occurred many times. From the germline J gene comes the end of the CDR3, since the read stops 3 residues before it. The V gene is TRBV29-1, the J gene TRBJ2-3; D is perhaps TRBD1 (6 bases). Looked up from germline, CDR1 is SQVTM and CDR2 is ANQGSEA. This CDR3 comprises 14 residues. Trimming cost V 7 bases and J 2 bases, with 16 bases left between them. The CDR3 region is CSARPAGATDTQYF. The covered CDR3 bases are TGCAGCGCCCGGCCGGCAGGGGCCACAGATACG.

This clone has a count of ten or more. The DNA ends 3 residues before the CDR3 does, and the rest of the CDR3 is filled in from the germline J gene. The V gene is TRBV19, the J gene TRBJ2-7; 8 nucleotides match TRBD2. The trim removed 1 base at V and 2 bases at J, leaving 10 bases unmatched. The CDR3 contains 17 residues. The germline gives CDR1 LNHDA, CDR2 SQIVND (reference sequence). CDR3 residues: CASSIVVVSGEPYEQYF. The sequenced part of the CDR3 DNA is TGTGCCAGTAGTATAGTTGTGGTTAGCGGGGAACCCTACGAG.

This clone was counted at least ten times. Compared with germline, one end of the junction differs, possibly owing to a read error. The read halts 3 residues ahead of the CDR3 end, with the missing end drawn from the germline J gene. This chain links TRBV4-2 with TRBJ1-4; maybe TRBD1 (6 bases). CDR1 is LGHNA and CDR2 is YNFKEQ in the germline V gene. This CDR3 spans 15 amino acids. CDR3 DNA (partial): TGCGCCAGCAGCCAAGATCGGACAGATGGAGAAAAA. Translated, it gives CASSQDRTDGEK. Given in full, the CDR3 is CASSQDRTDGEKLFF.

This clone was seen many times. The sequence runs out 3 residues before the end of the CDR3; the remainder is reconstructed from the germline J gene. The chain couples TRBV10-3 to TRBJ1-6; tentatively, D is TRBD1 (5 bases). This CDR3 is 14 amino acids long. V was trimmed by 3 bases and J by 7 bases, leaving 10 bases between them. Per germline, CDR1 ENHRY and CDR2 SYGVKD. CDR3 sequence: CAISDAGSNSPLHF. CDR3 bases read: TGTGCCATCAGTGACGCAGGGTCGAATTCACCC.

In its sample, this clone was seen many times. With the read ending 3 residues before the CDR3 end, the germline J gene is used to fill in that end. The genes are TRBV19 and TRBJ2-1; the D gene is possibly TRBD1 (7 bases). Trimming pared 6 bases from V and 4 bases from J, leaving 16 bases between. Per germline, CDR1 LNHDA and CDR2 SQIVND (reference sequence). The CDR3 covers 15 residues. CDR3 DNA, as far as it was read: TGTGCCAGTAGGAAGACAGGGACTGGGTACAATGAG. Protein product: CASRKTGTGYNE. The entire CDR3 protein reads CASRKTGTGYNEQFF.

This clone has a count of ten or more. CDR3 residues: CASSDGVAGKRTQYF. The sequenced CDR3 bases are TGTGCCAGCAGTGATGGGGTAGCAGGGAAGAGAACC. This rearrangement joins TRBV2 to TRBJ2-5; tentatively, D is TRBD1 (5 bases). With the read ending 3 residues before the CDR3 end, the germline J gene is used to fill in that end. The CDR3 is 15 residues long. CDR1 is SNHLY and CDR2 is FYNNEI in the germline V gene.